The 26 T cell receptor beta chains listed next were all sequenced from one sample in a study of lymphopenia after photon versus proton radiotherapy. TCRdb's table, derived via immunoSEQ multiplex PCR, lists solely in-frame clones and lacks some. Here the sample spans around 25,000 clones, more than 80% being singletons. The material was peripheral blood, obtained from a patient treated with photon-based radiotherapy. The receptor source for this set is a man between 25 and 39 years old with gastric cancer.

The chain is built from TRBV5-6 and TRBJ2-4, with D tentatively TRBD1 or TRBD2 (5 bases each). Deletions cut 2 bases from V and 0 bases from J, with 18 bases between. This CDR3 is built from 18 residues. The germline gives CDR1 SGHDT, CDR2 YYEEEE. CDR3 protein: CASSLVFGARLAKNIQYF. CDR3 nucleotides: TGTGCCAGCAGCTTAGTATTCGGGGCTCGACTAGCCAAAAACATTCAGTACTTC. The full variable domain, rest sourced from reference TRBV5-6 and TRBJ2-4, is DAGVTQSPTHLIKTRGQQVTLRCSPKSGHDTVSWYQQALGQGPQFIFQYYEEEERQRGNFPDRFSGHQFPNYSSELNVNALLLGDSALYLCASSLVFGARLAKNIQYFGAGTRLSVL.

The V and J genes are TRBV10-3 and TRBJ2-7, with TRBD1 identical over 10 bases. V was pared by 8 bases and J by 3 bases, with 7 bases of the junction left unmatched. CDR1 is ENHRY and CDR2 is SYGVKD in the germline V gene. The CDR3 totals 14 residues. CDR3 residues: CAIRGQGFRYEQYF. CDR3 DNA sequence: TGTGCCATCCGGGGACAGGGGTTCCGCTACGAGCAGTACTTC.

The chain uses TRBV28 and TRBJ2-6; TRBD1 matches at 10 bases. CDR1 MDHEN and CDR2 SYDVKM come from the germline V gene. CDR3 length: 16 amino acids. V was clipped by 5 bases and J by 4 bases; unmatched bases: 5. CDR3 nucleotide sequence: TGTGCCAGCAGTCTGGACAGGGGGGCCGGGGCCAACGTCCTGACTTTC. This translates into CASSLDRGAGANVLTF.

This clone was found once. The genes are TRBV2 and TRBJ1-5; 8 bases match TRBD1. Germline V CDR1 and CDR2: SNHLY, FYNNEI. The CDR3 is 15 residues long. The trim removed 5 bases at V and 7 bases at J, leaving 10 bases unmatched. The CDR3 sequence: CASSFSDRALQPQHF. DNA for the CDR3: TGTGCCAGCAGTTTTTCGGACAGGGCGTTGCAGCCCCAGCATTTT. Supplemented by reference TRBV2 and TRBJ1-5, the full variable domain reads EPEVTQTPSHQVTQMGQEVILRCVPISNHLYFYWYRQILGQKVEFLVSFYNNEISEKSEIFDDQFSVERPDGSNFTLKIRSTKLEDSAMYFCASSFSDRALQPQHFGDGTRLSIL.

The rearrangement links TRBV5-1 to TRBJ2-2, with D tentatively TRBD1 (6 bases). The CDR3 totals 14 residues. The germline V and J ends were trimmed by 4 bases and 4 bases, with 11 bases remaining between them. Germline V CDR1 and CDR2: SGHRS, YFSETQ. CDR3 sequence (DNA): TGCGCCAGCAGCCCGGACAGCAGCACCGGGGAGCTGTTTTTT. Its protein is CASSPDSSTGELFF. Supplemented by reference TRBV5-1 and TRBJ2-2, the full variable domain reads KAGVTQTPRYLIKTRGQQVTLSCSPISGHRSVSWYQQTPGQGLQFLFEYFSETQRNKGNFPGRFSGRQFSNSRSEMNVSTLELGDSALYLCASSPDSSTGELFFGEGSRLTVL.

This chain joins TRBV11-2 and TRBJ1-1; perhaps TRBD1 as D (5 bases). Per the germline V gene, CDR1 is SGHAT and CDR2 is FQNNGV. V was cut by 5 bases and J by 7 bases, with 11 bases left in between. The CDR3 runs to 12 residues. CDR3 bases: TGTGCCAGCAGCCCGAGGGACGGTGAAGCTTTCTTT. Amino acid sequence: CASSPRDGEAFF.

This clone was counted a single time. The CDR3 sequence is CASSKSGDYNEQFF. CDR3 nucleotides: TGCGCCAGCAGCAAAAGCGGGGATTACAATGAGCAGTTCTTC. V is TRBV5-1 and J is TRBJ2-1; 7 bases map to TRBD2. There are 14 residues in the CDR3. Unmatched junction bases numbered 5, after V lost 4 bases and J lost 4 bases. The V gene's germline CDR1 is SGHRS and CDR2 YFSETQ.

V is TRBV7-6 and J is TRBJ1-5; TRBD1 might be the D (6 bases). CDR3 length: 16 residues. The germline V and J ends were trimmed by 0 bases and 3 bases, with 12 bases remaining between them. CDR1 and CDR2 from the germline V gene are SGHVS and FNYEAQ. This CDR3 is CASSLAGTHFNQPQHF. CDR3 nucleotides: TGTGCCAGCAGCTTAGCAGGGACACATTTCAATCAGCCCCAGCATTTT.

The chain employs TRBV6-5 and TRBJ1-5, with unresolved D. The CDR3 extends over 14 amino acids. The V end was cut by 0 bases, the J end by 1 base, with 4 bases between. Germline V gene lookup returns CDR1 MNHEY and CDR2 SVGAGI. In DNA form, the CDR3 reads TGTGCCAGCAGTTACTCCCGAAGCAATCAGCCCCAGCATTTT. This gives the protein CASSYSRSNQPQHF.

This clone was found once. The chain is built from TRBV27 and TRBJ1-5, with D uncertain. Germline CDR1 is MNHEY and CDR2 is SMNVEV (reference sequence). This CDR3 has 14 residues. The V gene lost 0 bases and the J gene lost 6 bases, with 9 bases spanning the gap. This chain's CDR3 is CASSLSPLGQPQHF. The CDR3 nucleotides read TGTGCCAGCAGTTTATCTCCCCTAGGTCAGCCCCAGCATTTT.

The chain joins TRBV6-6 to TRBJ2-1; TRBD2 matches at 10 bases. Germline trimming cut 6 bases from V and 5 bases from J; bases unmatched to any gene: 4. Germline V lookup: CDR1 MNHNY, CDR2 SVGAGI (reference sequence). The CDR3 is made up of 14 amino acids. CDR3 sequence: CASSTSGTNNEQFF. The CDR3 bases are TGTGCCAGCAGCACTAGCGGGACCAACAATGAGCAGTTCTTC.

The rearrangement uses TRBV6-1 and TRBJ2-2; either TRBD1 or TRBD2 may supply D (7 bases each). The CDR3 sequence is 14 residues long. Trimming removed 6 bases at V and 5 bases at J, with 13 bases between. Germline CDR1 MNHNS, CDR2 SASEGT. The CDR3 bases are TGTGCCAGCAGCAGGGGGGGAGAGACCGGGGAGCTGTTTTTT. Encoded protein: CASSRGGETGELFF.

The V call is TRBV2, the J call TRBJ1-5, with TRBD1 matching 8 bases. Per the germline V gene, CDR1 is SNHLY and CDR2 is FYNNEI. This CDR3 is 15 amino acids long. Trimming at V came to 6 bases and at J to 3 bases, leaving 7 bases not matched to a gene. The CDR3: CASSPSGGPNQPQHF. DNA for the CDR3: TGTGCCAGCAGCCCGTCAGGGGGCCCCAATCAGCCCCAGCATTTT.

This clone was picked up a small number of times. The genes are TRBV27 and TRBJ2-1; the D call may be TRBD1 or TRBD2 (5 bases each). Germline V gene data show CDR1 as MNHEY and CDR2 as SMNVEV (reference sequence). Trimming took off 2 bases at V and 9 bases at J, with 17 bases between the two ends. The CDR3 has 15 residues. The CDR3 loop reads CASSLRTLGVGEQFF. The DNA for the CDR3 is TGTGCCAGCAGTTTAAGGACACTGGGGGTAGGTGAGCAGTTCTTC.

This chain links TRBV5-4 with TRBJ2-5; the match to TRBD2 covers 11 bases. Germline CDR1 reads SGHNT; CDR2 reads YYREEE (reference sequence). The CDR3 runs 16 residues. V gave up 0 bases and J gave up 3 bases; unmatched junction bases: 4. DNA of the CDR3: TGTGCCAGCAGCTTGGAACTAGCGGGAGCAGAAGAGACCCAGTACTTC. It translates to CASSLELAGAEETQYF.

The V call is TRBV2, the J call TRBJ1-4; D is undetermined. The CDR3 length is 16 residues. Trimming left V 5 bases short and J 0 bases short, with 13 bases between. The germline gives CDR1 SNHLY, CDR2 FYNNEI. The CDR3 loop reads CASSRGLSSTNEKLFF. The CDR3 region has the DNA TGTGCCAGCAGTCGTGGCCTGTCGTCAACTAATGAAAAACTGTTTTTT. The variable domain in full, completed from reference TRBV2 and TRBJ1-4, reads EPEVTQTPSHQVTQMGQEVILRCVPISNHLYFYWYRQILGQKVEFLVSFYNNEISEKSEIFDDQFSVERPDGSNFTLKIRSTKLEDSAMYFCASSRGLSSTNEKLFFGSGTQLSVL.

The rearrangement uses TRBV11-2 and TRBJ2-5; TRBD2 matches 10 bases. Germline V gene data show CDR1 as SGHAT and CDR2 as FQNNGV. This CDR3 spans 17 amino acids. V gave up 5 bases and J gave up 2 bases; unmatched junction bases: 11. The CDR3 bases are TGTGCCAGCAGCCAAGCGGGAGGGCTCGGAGGGCAAGAGACCCAGTACTTC. It encodes CASSQAGGLGGQETQYF.

Notes on this clone: The sample carries other DNA sequences with the same CDR3. This chain joins TRBV27 and TRBJ1-2; 7 nucleotides line up with TRBD1. Germline values: CDR1 MNHEY, CDR2 SMNVEV (reference sequence). The CDR3 is made up of 17 amino acids. Trimming cost V 0 bases and J 8 bases; bases outside gene matches: 15. CDR3 nucleotides: TGTGCCAGCAGTTTATCGCGGGGGGAGGAGGGGGCGCAAGGCTACACCTTC. Amino acids: CASSLSRGEEGAQGYTF.

V gene TRBV6-4 combines with J gene TRBJ1-1, with D possibly being TRBD1 (5 bases). Germline V lookup: CDR1 MRHNA, CDR2 SNTAGT. V lost 6 bases to trimming and J lost 4 bases, with 21 bases between them. The CDR3 totals 16 residues. CDR3 bases: TGTGCCAGCAGCCACCCAGAGTGGGTTCAGGGCACTGAAGCTTTCTTT. This codes for CASSHPEWVQGTEAFF.

This clone has more than one count but fewer than ten. The V gene is TRBV10-3, the J gene TRBJ2-1; TRBD2 matches at 11 bases. From germline, CDR1 is ENHRY and CDR2 SYGVKD. V gave up 9 bases and J gave up 8 bases; unmatched junction bases: 9. This CDR3 region has 14 residues. The CDR3 DNA is TGTGCCATTAACTTAGCGGGAGGGGATGATGAGCAGTTCTTC. This translates into CAINLAGGDDEQFF.

The chain employs TRBV5-6 and TRBJ2-5; 10 bases agree with TRBD1. Trimming removed 2 bases from V and 5 bases from J; junction bases left unmatched: 9. The CDR3 length is 16 residues. In germline, CDR1 is SGHDT, CDR2 YYEEEE. The CDR3 region has the DNA TGTGCCAGCAGCTTCCGGGACAGGGGATTTTGGGAGACCCAGTACTTC. Translation: CASSFRDRGFWETQYF.

V and J are TRBV19 and TRBJ2-2; tentative D call: TRBD1 (6 bases). This CDR3 comprises 16 residues. Per the germline V gene, CDR1 is LNHDA and CDR2 is SQIVND (reference sequence). Trimming cost V 3 bases and J 5 bases, with 16 bases left between them. The CDR3 spells CASSIWVPGETGELFF. The DNA for the CDR3 is TGTGCCAGTAGTATCTGGGTACCAGGGGAAACCGGGGAGCTGTTTTTT. The whole variable domain, remainder taken from reference TRBV19 and TRBJ2-2, is DGGITQSPKYLFRKEGQNVTLSCEQNLNHDAMYWYRQDPGQGLRLIYYSQIVNDFQKGDIAEGYSVSREKKESFPLTVTSAQKNPTAFYLCASSIWVPGETGELFFGEGSRLTVL.

V is TRBV15 and J is TRBJ1-2; D might be TRBD1 (6 bases). With 5 bases removed from V and 6 bases from J, the gap between germline ends came to 19 bases. Germline CDR1 reads LNHNV; CDR2 reads YYDKDF (reference sequence). The CDR3 loop spans 15 amino acids. Here the CDR3 DNA reads TGTGCCACCAGCCCGTTAGGACAGTCTACAAATGGCTACACCTTC. The encoded protein is CATSPLGQSTNGYTF.

This chain joins TRBV28 and TRBJ1-3; 8 bases are a match to TRBD1. This CDR3 contains 16 residues. V was clipped by 3 bases and J by 0 bases; unmatched bases: 4. Per the germline V gene, CDR1 is MDHEN and CDR2 is SYDVKM. In DNA form, the CDR3 reads TGTGCCAGCAGTTTGGGACAGGCAAGCTCTGGAAACACCATATATTTT. Amino acid sequence: CASSLGQASSGNTIYF.

The CDR3 reads CASLMGEKLFF. The CDR3 nucleotides read TGTGCCAGCCTCATGGGGGAAAAACTGTTTTTT. The rearrangement uses TRBV2 and TRBJ1-4; D unclear. This CDR3 spans 11 amino acids. CDR1 is SNHLY, CDR2 FYNNEI, per germline. V was clipped by 8 bases and J by 8 bases, with 9 bases between them.

The J gene is TRBJ2-1, the V gene TRBV7-3, with 7 bases aligning to TRBD1. This CDR3 is 16 amino acids long. J gave up 6 bases and V 5 bases, and 13 bases lay outside the gene matches. Germline-derived CDR1 and CDR2 are SGHTA and FQGTGA. The CDR3 bases are TGTGCCAGCAGCCAGGATGTAGGGGGCTGGCCCAATGAGCAGTTCTTC. Protein: CASSQDVGGWPNEQFF.